These 31 T cell receptor beta chains came from one sample sequenced in a study of cytomegalovirus exposure and HLA in healthy donors. Vbeta (60) and Jbeta (13) primers were used in the PCR. Data came from immunoSEQ multiplex PCR; TCRdb stores just in-frame clones and leaves some out. Here the sample spans about 97,000 clones, around 82% being singletons. Sequencing was done on a sample of PBMCs. These receptors originate from a man aged 35 to 55 in good health and CMV-seropositive.

This clone turned up a few times. The chain is built from TRBV7-9 and TRBJ1-2, with TRBD1 identical over 9 bases. The CDR3 loop spans 17 amino acids. The J segment lost 4 bases and the V segment lost 1 base, leaving 10 bases of the junction unmatched. Germline V gives CDR1 SEHNR, CDR2 FQNEAQ (reference sequence). For the CDR3, the DNA is TGTGCCAGCAGCTTAGACTCATGGACAGGGGCTCCCTATGGCTACACCTTC. Translating it yields CASSLDSWTGAPYGYTF.

Written as DNA, the CDR3 is TGTGCCAGCACCGTCCAGGGCAGAATTCATGAGCAGTTCTTC. This codes for CASTVQGRIHEQFF. This sequence joins TRBV25-1 and TRBJ2-1; D may be TRBD1 (5 bases). Germline-derived CDR1 and CDR2 are MGHDK and SYGVNS. Trimming removed 7 bases from V and 8 bases from J, with 18 bases in between. The CDR3 length is 14 residues. Variable domain in full (rest from reference TRBV25-1 and TRBJ2-1): EADIYQTPRYLVIGTGKKITLECSQTMGHDKMYWYQQDPGMELHLIHYSYGVNSTEKGDLSSESTVSRIRTEHFPLTLESARPSHTSQYLCASTVQGRIHEQFFGPGTRLTVL.

The V call is TRBV18, the J call TRBJ2-5; 11 bases fit TRBD2. Unmatched junction bases numbered 5, after V lost 3 bases and J lost 2 bases. The germline gives CDR1 KGHSH, CDR2 LQKENI. The CDR3 extends over 16 amino acids. CDR3 nucleotide sequence: TGTGCCAGCTCACCTGGGACTAGCGGCCTACAAGAGACCCAGTACTTC. Its translation: CASSPGTSGLQETQYF.

The chain has TRBV10-3 and TRBJ2-1; 16 positions match TRBD2. Germline trimming cut 4 bases from V and 8 bases from J; bases unmatched to any gene: 14. Germline loops: CDR1 ENHRY, CDR2 SYGVKD. This CDR3 is built from 19 residues. CDR3 residues: CAISGGLAGGSRSGYEQFF. CDR3 nucleotides: TGTGCCATCAGTGGGGGACTAGCGGGAGGGTCCAGATCGGGGTATGAGCAGTTCTTC.

The rearrangement links TRBV7-9 to TRBJ2-2; D is undetermined. The germline V gene has CDR1 SEHNR and CDR2 FQNEAQ (reference sequence). The CDR3 is 15 amino acids. Trimming took 7 bases from V and 6 from J, leaving 18 bases between them. The CDR3 DNA follows: TGTGCCAGCACTATGACAAGCAGAAGGTCCGGGGAGCTGTTTTTT. It is translated as CASTMTSRRSGELFF.

The chain has TRBV10-1 and TRBJ1-5; TRBD1 agrees at 9 bases. The germline V gene encodes CDR1 WNHNN and CDR2 SYGVQD (reference sequence). CDR3 length equals 16 residues. V lost 3 bases to trimming and J lost 5 bases; unmatched junction nucleotides: 8. Here the CDR3 reads CASSERDRVRDQPQHF. CDR3 bases: TGCGCCAGCAGTGAACGGGACAGGGTCCGGGATCAGCCCCAGCATTTT.

The chain employs TRBV11-1 and TRBJ2-3, with a tentative D call TRBD1 (6 bases). The CDR3 loop spans 14 amino acids. Germline CDR1 reads SGHAT; CDR2 reads FQDESV (reference sequence). Trimming took off 5 bases at V and 2 bases at J, with 11 bases between the two ends. The CDR3 DNA is TGTGCCAGCAGCGAATCAGGGGTCACAGATACGCAGTATTTT. Translated: CASSESGVTDTQYF. The variable domain in full, with the rest retrieved from reference TRBV11-1 and TRBJ2-3, is EAEVAQSPRYKITEKSQAVAFWCDPISGHATLYWYRQILGQGPELLVQFQDESVVDDSQLPKDRFSAERLKGVDSTLKIQPAELGDSAMYLCASSESGVTDTQYFGPGTRLTVL.

This CDR3 reads CASRQGLAGQETQYF. In DNA, the CDR3 is TGTGCCAGTAGGCAGGGACTAGCGGGACAAGAGACCCAGTACTTC. J is TRBJ2-5 and V is TRBV19, with 13 bases fitting TRBD2. Germline V gene sequence: CDR1 LNHDA, CDR2 SQIVND (reference sequence). The ends lost 6 bases at V and 2 bases at J; junction bases unmatched: 3. The CDR3 is 15 residues long.

V and J are TRBV5-1 and TRBJ2-5; 9 bases are shared with TRBD1. The CDR3 sequence is 15 residues long. Germline-derived CDR1 and CDR2 are SGHRS and YFSETQ. V was clipped by 4 bases and J by 2 bases; unmatched bases: 6. The DNA of the CDR3 is TGCGCCAGCAGCACGGGACAGGGACCTCAAGAGACCCAGTACTTC. Protein sequence: CASSTGQGPQETQYF.

The gene calls are TRBV6-5 and TRBJ2-7; no definite D call. The CDR3 has 13 residues. Germline V gives CDR1 MNHEY, CDR2 SVGAGI. The germline V and J ends were trimmed by 5 bases and 0 bases, with 8 bases remaining between them. The CDR3 DNA reads as TGTGCCAGCAGTAAACCTAGCTCCTACGAGCAGTACTTC. Translation: CASSKPSSYEQYF.

The chain uses TRBV2 and TRBJ2-1, with D tentatively TRBD2 (6 bases). Germline CDR1 reads SNHLY; CDR2 reads FYNNEI. V lost 6 bases, J lost 2 bases, and 11 bases lay in between. CDR3 length: 14 residues. This chain's CDR3 is CASSLGGTYNEQFF. CDR3 nucleotide sequence: TGTGCCAGCAGCCTCGGGGGAACCTACAATGAGCAGTTCTTC.

J is TRBJ1-1 and V is TRBV19, with D uncertain. The germline V and J ends were trimmed by 3 bases and 0 bases, with 5 bases remaining between them. The CDR3 length is 13 residues. In germline, CDR1 is LNHDA, CDR2 SQIVND (reference sequence). Here the CDR3 reads CASSMGLNTEAFF. CDR3 DNA: TGTGCCAGTAGTATGGGCCTGAACACTGAAGCTTTCTTT.

On this clone itself: Additional DNA sequences in this sample encode the identical CDR3. The CDR3 DNA is TGTGCCAGCAGTGATAGGGGCTATGGCTACACCTTC. It yields the protein CASSDRGYGYTF. V usage is TRBV28 and J usage is TRBJ1-2, with a tentative D call TRBD1 (5 bases). In germline, CDR1 is MDHEN, CDR2 SYDVKM. Trimming took 5 bases from V and 4 from J, leaving 8 bases between them. This CDR3 spans 12 amino acids.

The chain combines TRBV27 with TRBJ1-2, with 8 positions matching TRBD1. Germline V gene sequence: CDR1 MNHEY, CDR2 SMNVEV (reference sequence). The CDR3 sequence is 17 residues long. Germline trimming cut 6 bases from V and 3 bases from J; bases unmatched to any gene: 15. The CDR3 is CASSRIDMTGAHYGYTF. In DNA form, the CDR3 reads TGTGCCAGCAGCCGTATTGACATGACAGGGGCTCACTATGGCTACACCTTC.

Regarding this clone: At one of its ends the junction is not consistent with the germline gene, which may arise from a read error. The V and J genes are TRBV6-5 and TRBJ2-2; perhaps TRBD2 as D (6 bases). Germline V gene data show CDR1 as MNHEY and CDR2 as SVGAGI. The CDR3 length is 14 residues. The CDR3 protein is CASSYAPIGGELFF. In DNA form, the CDR3 reads TGTGCCAGCAGTTACGCCCCCATAGGAGGGGAACTGTTTTTT.

This clone was detected only once. The chain couples TRBV7-2 to TRBJ2-7; TRBD2 might be the D (6 bases). This CDR3 has 16 residues. V was clipped by 3 bases and J by 0 bases, with 15 bases between them. CDR1 and CDR2 from the germline V gene are SGHTA and FQGNSA. The CDR3 DNA follows: TGTGCCAGCAGCTTTGGGCGGGGCCGATACTCCTACGAGCAGTACTTC. The encoded protein is CASSFGRGRYSYEQYF.

The chain links TRBV27 to TRBJ1-2; TRBD1 is a possible D gene (6 bases). Germline loops: CDR1 MNHEY, CDR2 SMNVEV (reference sequence). The CDR3 loop spans 14 amino acids. V lost 1 base and J 4 bases, leaving 10 bases between the germline ends. Here the CDR3 reads CASSLYPRGYGYTF. The CDR3 DNA is TGTGCCAGCAGTTTATATCCCAGGGGCTATGGCTACACCTTC.

The chain combines TRBV6-5 with TRBJ2-3, with D uncertain. Trimming removed 6 bases at V and 0 bases at J, with 7 bases between. From germline, CDR1 is MNHEY and CDR2 SVGAGI. This CDR3 comprises 13 residues. The CDR3 spells CASSSTSTDTQYF. The CDR3 DNA reads TGTGCCAGCAGCTCCACTAGCACAGATACGCAGTATTTT.

The chain couples TRBV11-3 to TRBJ2-3, with 8 bases identical to TRBD2. With V trimmed by 2 bases and J by 4 bases, 5 bases remained unmatched. Germline V gene lookup returns CDR1 SGHNT and CDR2 YENEEA. The CDR3 length is 15 residues. The CDR3 nucleotides read TGTGCCAGCAGCTTACGGGGGGGCGGCCCAGATACGCAGTATTTT. Protein sequence: CASSLRGGGPDTQYF.

The count of this clone is one. The chain links TRBV5-1 to TRBJ2-2; TRBD2 is a possible D gene (5 bases). Trimming left V 5 bases short and J 3 bases short, with 14 bases between. CDR3 length: 15 residues. Germline lookup yields CDR1 SGHRS and CDR2 YFSETQ. In DNA, the CDR3 is TGCGCCAGCAGGCCACGACTAATAGACACCGGGGAGCTGTTTTTT. This codes for CASRPRLIDTGELFF.

This chain uses TRBV6-6 with TRBJ1-1; maybe TRBD1 (5 bases). The CDR3 runs 14 residues. The V and J ends lost 6 bases and 1 base respectively, with 12 bases between them. Germline V gene sequence: CDR1 MNHNY, CDR2 SVGAGI (reference sequence). Here the CDR3 reads CASRKQVQNTEAFF. DNA for the CDR3: TGTGCCAGCAGGAAACAGGTTCAGAACACTGAAGCTTTCTTT.

This chain uses TRBV5-1 with TRBJ2-7; 8 bases agree with TRBD1. The ends lost 4 bases at V and 4 bases at J; junction bases unmatched: 10. This CDR3 region has 15 residues. Germline CDR1 and CDR2: SGHRS and YFSETQ. The CDR3 sequence: CASSVSGTGRYEQYF. CDR3 in DNA: TGCGCCAGCAGCGTATCCGGGACAGGTCGGTACGAGCAGTACTTC.

This clone has only a few counts. This rearrangement joins TRBV11-2 to TRBJ2-5; a weak D match, TRBD1 (6 bases). The CDR3 consists of 13 residues. The germline CDR1 and CDR2 sequences are SGHAT and FQNNGV. V was trimmed by 4 bases and J by 4 bases, leaving 10 bases between them. The CDR3 coding sequence is TGTGCCAGCAGCTCAGGGGTGAGAGAGACCCAGTACTTC. As protein: CASSSGVRETQYF.

This chain joins TRBV5-1 and TRBJ1-4, with TRBD1 matching over 8 bases. The trim removed 4 bases at V and 6 bases at J, leaving 8 bases unmatched. CDR1 and CDR2 (germline): SGHRS, YFSETQ. The CDR3 runs 15 residues. For the CDR3, the DNA is TGCGCCAGCAGCGGAGGCAGGGGGCGGGATGAAAAACTGTTTTTT. Protein product: CASSGGRGRDEKLFF. Together with reference TRBV5-1 and TRBJ1-4, the CDR3 gives the full variable domain: KAGVTQTPRYLIKTRGQQVTLSCSPISGHRSVSWYQQTPGQGLQFLFEYFSETQRNKGNFPGRFSGRQFSNSRSEMNVSTLELGDSALYLCASSGGRGRDEKLFFGSGTQLSVL.

V usage is TRBV28 and J usage is TRBJ2-5, with 7 nucleotides matching TRBD1. This CDR3 is built from 12 residues. CDR1 MDHEN and CDR2 SYDVKM come from the germline V gene. V lost 8 bases, J lost 1 base, and 1 base stayed unmatched. The CDR3 loop is CASWDSQETQYF. In nucleotides, the CDR3 is TGTGCCAGCTGGGACAGCCAAGAGACCCAGTACTTC.

The chain's CDR3 is CASSIIHRVAGGHYNEQFF. The CDR3 DNA reads TGTGCCAGTAGTATAATTCATCGGGTAGCGGGGGGCCACTACAATGAGCAGTTCTTC. The genes are TRBV19 and TRBJ2-1, with 10 bases that match TRBD2. CDR1 and CDR2 from the germline V gene are LNHDA and SQIVND (reference sequence). The CDR3 runs 19 residues. Unmatched junction bases numbered 13, after V lost 2 bases and J lost 3 bases.

This clone showed up just once. The chain couples TRBV2 to TRBJ1-3; 11 bases agree with TRBD1. CDR1 is SNHLY, CDR2 FYNNEI, per germline. The CDR3 contains 17 residues. The trim removed 6 bases at V and 2 bases at J, leaving 9 bases unmatched. CDR3 residues: CASSGQGAFQTGNTIYF. Here the CDR3 DNA reads TGTGCCAGCAGCGGACAGGGGGCTTTTCAAACTGGAAACACCATATATTTT.

V gene TRBV5-1 combines with J gene TRBJ2-1; 7 bases agree with TRBD1. The CDR3 length is 18 residues. V shed 5 bases and J 0 bases; nucleotides not matched to a gene: 14. CDR1 and CDR2 from the germline V gene are SGHRS and YFSETQ. The CDR3 sequence is CASRSGTVVKSSYNEQFF. For the CDR3, the DNA is TGCGCCAGCAGATCGGGGACAGTCGTTAAAAGCTCCTACAATGAGCAGTTCTTC.

The chain employs TRBV10-3 and TRBJ1-4, with a weak D call TRBD1 (5 bases). Deletions cut 5 bases from V and 10 bases from J, with 17 bases between. The CDR3 runs to 14 residues. Germline V gives CDR1 ENHRY, CDR2 SYGVKD. Here the CDR3 DNA reads TGTGCCATCAGTAATGACATGAGGGGAGGAAAACTGTTTTTT. This translates into CAISNDMRGGKLFF.

This clone was picked up one time. The CDR3: CASSVAGEIGELFF. The CDR3 nucleotides are TGTGCCAGTAGTGTAGCGGGAGAGATCGGGGAGCTGTTTTTT. The chain has TRBV19 and TRBJ2-2, with 9 bases aligning to TRBD2. CDR1 is LNHDA and CDR2 is SQIVND in the germline V gene (reference sequence). V shed 5 bases and J 7 bases; nucleotides not matched to a gene: 5. This CDR3 has 14 residues.

The chain carries TRBV18 and TRBJ2-7; D not certain. Trimming stripped 0 bases from V and 7 bases from J, with 13 bases between. CDR1 KGHSH and CDR2 LQKENI come from the germline V gene. The CDR3 has 14 residues. The DNA for the CDR3 is TGTGCCAGCTCACCACCGCCGGGTTCGAGGGAGCAGTACTTC. This gives the protein CASSPPPGSREQYF.